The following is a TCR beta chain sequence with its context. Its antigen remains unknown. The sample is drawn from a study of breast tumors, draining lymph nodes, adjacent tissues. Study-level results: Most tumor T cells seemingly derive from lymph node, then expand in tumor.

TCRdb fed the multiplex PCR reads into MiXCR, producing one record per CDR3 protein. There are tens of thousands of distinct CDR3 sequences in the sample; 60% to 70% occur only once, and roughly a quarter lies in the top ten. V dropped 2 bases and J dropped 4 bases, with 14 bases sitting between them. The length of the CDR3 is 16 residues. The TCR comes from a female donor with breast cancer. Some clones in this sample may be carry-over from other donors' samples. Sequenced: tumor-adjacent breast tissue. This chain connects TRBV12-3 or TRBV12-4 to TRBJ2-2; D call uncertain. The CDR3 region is CASSLIEATPTGELFF. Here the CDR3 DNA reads TGTGCCAGCAGTTTAATAGAAGCGACCCCCACCGGGGAGCTGTTTTTT.